This paragraph reports one T cell receptor beta chain. Clones were sequenced by immunoSEQ multiplex PCR, and TCRdb holds only the in-frame ones, with some missing. The sample has a few hundred thousand clones, under 90% seen once; the top ten hold less than 3.5%. This sample is part of a study of blood T cell repertoires in COVID-19. At the level of the study: The United States, Italy and Spain provided the acute and convalescent COVID-19 samples.

Material for sequencing was PBMCs or T cells enriched from blood (not recorded which). This TCR was recovered from a woman between 50 and 59 years old who had been exposed to COVID-19.

The DNA for the CDR3 is TGTGCCAGCAGCTGGTACTCGACAGCGAACACTGAAGCTTTCTTT. This translates into CASSWYSTANTEAFF. This rearrangement joins TRBV7-2 to TRBJ1-1; possibly TRBD1 for D (5 bases). The CDR3 has 15 amino acids. V was trimmed by 4 bases and J by 1 base, leaving 13 bases between them. Germline loops: CDR1 SGHTA, CDR2 FQGNSA.